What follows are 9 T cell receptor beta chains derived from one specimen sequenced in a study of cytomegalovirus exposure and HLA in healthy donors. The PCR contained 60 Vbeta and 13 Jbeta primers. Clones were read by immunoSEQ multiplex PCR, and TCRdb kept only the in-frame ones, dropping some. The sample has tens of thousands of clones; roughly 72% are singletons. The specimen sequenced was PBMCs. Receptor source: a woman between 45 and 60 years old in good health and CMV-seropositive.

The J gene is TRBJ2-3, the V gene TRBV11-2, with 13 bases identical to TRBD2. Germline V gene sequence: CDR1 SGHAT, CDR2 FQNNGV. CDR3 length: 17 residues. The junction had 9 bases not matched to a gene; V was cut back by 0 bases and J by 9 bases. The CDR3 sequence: CASSLEALTSGRTTQYF. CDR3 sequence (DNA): TGTGCCAGCAGCTTAGAGGCCTTGACTAGCGGGAGGACGACGCAGTATTTT.

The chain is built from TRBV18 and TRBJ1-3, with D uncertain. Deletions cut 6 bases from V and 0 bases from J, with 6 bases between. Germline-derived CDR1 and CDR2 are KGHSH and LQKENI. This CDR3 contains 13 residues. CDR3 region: CASSTNSGNTIYF. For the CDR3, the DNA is TGTGCCAGCTCTACTAACTCTGGAAACACCATATATTTT.

CDR3 DNA: TGTGCCAGCAGCTTAGTGCGGAACACTGAAGCTTTCTTT. Translated: CASSLVRNTEAFF. The V gene is TRBV7-9, the J gene TRBJ1-1; D is undetermined. The CDR3 runs 13 residues. Germline CDR1 SEHNR, CDR2 FQNEAQ (reference sequence). V shed 1 base and J shed 1 base, with 4 bases lying between them.

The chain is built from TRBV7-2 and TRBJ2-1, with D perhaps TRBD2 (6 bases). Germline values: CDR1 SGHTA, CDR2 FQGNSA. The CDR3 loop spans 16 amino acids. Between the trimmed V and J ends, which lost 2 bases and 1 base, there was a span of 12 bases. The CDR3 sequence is CASSLLANPSYNEQFF. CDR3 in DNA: TGTGCCAGCAGCTTACTAGCGAACCCGTCCTACAATGAGCAGTTCTTC.

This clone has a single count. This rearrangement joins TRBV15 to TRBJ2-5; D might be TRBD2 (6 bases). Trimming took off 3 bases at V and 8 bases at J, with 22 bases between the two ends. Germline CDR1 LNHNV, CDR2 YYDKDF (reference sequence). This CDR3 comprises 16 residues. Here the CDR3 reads CATSSGTSTPPETQYF. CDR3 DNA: TGTGCCACCAGCAGCGGAACTAGCACACCACCCGAAACCCAGTACTTC.

The CDR3 protein is CASSIRVLVARTDTQYF. CDR3 in DNA: TGTGCCAGTAGTATTCGGGTTCTAGTAGCTCGCACAGATACGCAGTATTTT. The chain uses TRBV19 and TRBJ2-3, with D unclear. This CDR3 comprises 17 residues. The germline gives CDR1 LNHDA, CDR2 SQIVND (reference sequence). Trimming pared 3 bases from V and 1 base from J, leaving 17 bases between.

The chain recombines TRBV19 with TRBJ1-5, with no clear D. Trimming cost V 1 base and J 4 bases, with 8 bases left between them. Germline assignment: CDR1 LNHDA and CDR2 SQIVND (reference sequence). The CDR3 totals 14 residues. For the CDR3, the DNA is TGTGCCAGTAGTATAGGGCAGGTTAATCAGCCCCAGCATTTT. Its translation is CASSIGQVNQPQHF.

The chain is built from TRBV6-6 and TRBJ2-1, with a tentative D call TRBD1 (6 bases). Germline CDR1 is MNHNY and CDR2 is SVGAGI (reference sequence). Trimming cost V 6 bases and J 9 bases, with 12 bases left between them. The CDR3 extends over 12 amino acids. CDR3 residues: CASSKTGTEQFF. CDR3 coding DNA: TGTGCCAGCAGCAAAACAGGGACTGAGCAGTTCTTC.

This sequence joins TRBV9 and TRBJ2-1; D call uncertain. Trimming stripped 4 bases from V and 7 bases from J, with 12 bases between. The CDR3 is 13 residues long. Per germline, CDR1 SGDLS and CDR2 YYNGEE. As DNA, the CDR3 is TGTGCCAGCAGCCCCCTAACTATAAATGAGCAGTTCTTC. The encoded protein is CASSPLTINEQFF.